The 24 T cell receptor beta chains listed next were all sequenced from one sample in a study of blood T cell repertoires in COVID-19. The method was immunoSEQ multiplex PCR; TCRdb's version includes in-frame clones alone and lacks a portion of them. The sample includes tens of thousands of clones, 86% of them seen just once. The specimen sequenced was peripheral blood. The receptor set was obtained from a man aged 25-45 years with acute or convalescent COVID-19.

DNA of the CDR3: TGTGCCAGCAAAGATACAGTAACAGATACGCAGTATTTT. Its protein is CASKDTVTDTQYF. This rearrangement joins TRBV6-5 to TRBJ2-3; D uncertain. Germline V gene lookup returns CDR1 MNHEY and CDR2 SVGAGI. The CDR3 contains 13 residues. V was cut by 7 bases and J by 3 bases, with 11 bases left in between.

The chain employs TRBV11-2 and TRBJ2-3; perhaps TRBD1 as D (5 bases). V lost 1 base and J 4 bases, leaving 6 bases between the germline ends. CDR3 length: 13 amino acids. Germline CDR1 SGHAT, CDR2 FQNNGV. The CDR3 bases are TGTGCCAGCAGCTTAGTCAGGGCAGATACGCAGTATTTT. Translated, it gives CASSLVRADTQYF.

The chain links TRBV6-5 to TRBJ1-6; no firm D call. The CDR3 is 15 residues long. V gave up 6 bases and J gave up 0 bases, with 9 bases separating them. Looked up from germline, CDR1 is MNHEY and CDR2 is SVGAGI. CDR3 residues: CASRQGSSYNSPLHF. The CDR3 region has the DNA TGTGCCAGCAGGCAAGGGAGCTCCTATAATTCACCCCTCCACTTT.

The chain recombines TRBV3-1 (or the pseudogene TRBV3-2) with TRBJ1-2; a possible D gene is TRBD1 (6 bases). Germline V gives CDR1 LGHDT, CDR2 YNNKEL (reference sequence). V lost 4 bases to trimming and J lost 2 bases, with 17 bases between them. This CDR3 is built from 16 residues. DNA of the CDR3: TGTGCCAGCAGCCTAACGGGGGGCCCATCGAACTATGGCTACACCTTC. This codes for CASSLTGGPSNYGYTF.

The chain employs TRBV5-1 and TRBJ2-5; 8 bases are a match to TRBD1. Per germline, CDR1 SGHRS and CDR2 YFSETQ. V was clipped by 3 bases and J by 4 bases; unmatched bases: 20. This CDR3 has 19 residues. The CDR3: CASSSRDRSERTRRETQYF. CDR3 bases: TGCGCCAGCAGCTCCCGGGACAGGTCCGAACGAACCAGGAGAGAGACCCAGTACTTC.

The chain employs TRBV11-2 and TRBJ2-2, with 7 bases that match TRBD1. CDR1 is SGHAT and CDR2 is FQNNGV in the germline V gene. V was pared by 5 bases and J by 5 bases, with 8 bases of the junction left unmatched. The CDR3 is 15 amino acids. The CDR3 DNA reads as TGTGCCAGCAGCCTCCGACAGGGTGGGACCGGGGAGCTGTTTTTT. As protein: CASSLRQGGTGELFF. Variable domain in full (rest from reference TRBV11-2 and TRBJ2-2): EAGVAQSPRYKIIEKRQSVAFWCNPISGHATLYWYQQILGQGPKLLIQFQNNGVVDDSQLPKDRFSAERLKGVDSTLKIQPAKLEDSAVYLCASSLRQGGTGELFFGEGSRLTVL.

J is TRBJ1-2 and V is TRBV27; weak D call: TRBD1 (6 bases). Trimming took off 0 bases at V and 7 bases at J, with 9 bases between the two ends. Germline V gene lookup returns CDR1 MNHEY and CDR2 SMNVEV (reference sequence). The CDR3 is 13 amino acids. DNA of the CDR3: TGTGCCAGCAGTTTATCGCGGGGGCTTGGCTACACCTTC. Its protein is CASSLSRGLGYTF.

The rearrangement uses TRBV20-1 and TRBJ2-5, with D tentatively TRBD1 (6 bases). V shed 6 bases and J shed 4 bases, with 9 bases lying between them. Germline lookup yields CDR1 DFQATT and CDR2 SNEGSKA (reference sequence). This CDR3 comprises 11 residues. The CDR3 loop is CSAWDIETQYF. For the CDR3, the DNA is TGCAGTGCCTGGGACATAGAGACCCAGTACTTC.

The chain carries TRBV2 and TRBJ2-3; perhaps TRBD1 as D (6 bases). V was cut by 0 bases and J by 7 bases, with 8 bases left in between. Germline V gene data show CDR1 as SNHLY and CDR2 as FYNNEI. The CDR3 is 13 residues long. CDR3 nucleotides: TGTGCCAGCAGTGAAGCTCAGGGGAATACGCAGTATTTT. Protein sequence: CASSEAQGNTQYF.

V is TRBV6-5 and J is TRBJ2-2; maybe TRBD1 (5 bases). Germline V gene data show CDR1 as MNHEY and CDR2 as SVGAGI. With 7 bases removed from V and 4 bases from J, the gap between germline ends came to 13 bases. The CDR3 contains 14 residues. Written as DNA, the CDR3 is TGTGCCAGCACAGGTGGACACTCCACCGGGGAGCTGTTTTTT. It translates to CASTGGHSTGELFF.

This clone is a singleton in its sample. This chain uses TRBV18 with TRBJ1-6; unclear D gene. Trimming pared 0 bases from V and 3 bases from J, leaving 3 bases between. The germline gives CDR1 KGHSH, CDR2 LQKENI. There are 14 residues in the CDR3. The CDR3 nucleotides read TGTGCCAGCTCACCACCCAGCTATAATTCACCCCTCCACTTT. It specifies CASSPPSYNSPLHF.

V gene TRBV2 combines with J gene TRBJ1-4, with TRBD1 identical over 7 bases. This CDR3 has 19 amino acids. Losses at the gene ends were 6 bases for V and 6 bases for J; bases not matched to a gene: 22. From germline, CDR1 is SNHLY and CDR2 FYNNEI. The CDR3 loop is CASSGDSRRGAFRHEKLFF. The CDR3 DNA sequence: TGTGCCAGCAGCGGGGACAGCCGGCGCGGGGCCTTCCGGCATGAAAAACTGTTTTTT.

The chain joins TRBV4-1 to TRBJ2-2; D possibly corresponds to TRBD2 (5 bases). The CDR3 loop spans 21 amino acids. CDR1 and CDR2 (germline): MGHRA, YSYEKL. V was clipped by 1 base and J by 5 bases, with 29 bases between them. CDR3 region: CASSQVYYSKGSGMGTGELFF. The CDR3 DNA is TGCGCCAGCAGCCAAGTATACTACTCGAAGGGATCGGGGATGGGGACCGGGGAGCTGTTTTTT.

Concerning this clone: Other nucleotide sequences in the sample specify the same CDR3. This rearrangement joins TRBV5-1 to TRBJ1-5; 7 bases fit TRBD1. The CDR3 contains 15 residues. V lost 3 bases to trimming and J lost 2 bases; unmatched junction nucleotides: 5. CDR1 and CDR2 from the germline V gene are SGHRS and YFSETQ. The CDR3 bases are TGCGCCAGCAGCTCCGATGGACAGGGCAATCAGCCCCAGCATTTT. It is translated as CASSSDGQGNQPQHF.

The V and J genes are TRBV3-1 (or the pseudogene TRBV3-2) and TRBJ2-5; D is uncertain. In germline, CDR1 is LGHDT, CDR2 YNNKEL (reference sequence). The CDR3 is 15 amino acids. Trimming left V 0 bases short and J 5 bases short, with 13 bases between. The CDR3 sequence: CASSQDVVRRETQYF. CDR3 DNA sequence: TGTGCCAGCAGCCAAGATGTGGTACGGCGGGAGACCCAGTACTTC.

The chain recombines TRBV10-3 with TRBJ2-7, with 10 nucleotides matching TRBD1. The CDR3 loop spans 15 amino acids. Germline values: CDR1 ENHRY, CDR2 SYGVKD. Unmatched junction bases numbered 2, after V lost 0 bases and J lost 3 bases. CDR3 residues: CAISESGTGVYEQYF. Written as DNA, the CDR3 is TGTGCCATCAGTGAGTCGGGGACAGGGGTCTACGAGCAGTACTTC.

This chain joins TRBV19 and TRBJ1-2, with 7 bases lining up with TRBD1. Germline V gives CDR1 LNHDA, CDR2 SQIVND (reference sequence). V was pared by 6 bases and J by 4 bases, with 5 bases of the junction left unmatched. CDR3 size: 13 residues. CDR3 bases: TGTGCCAGTAGCCGGGACAGAGCCTATGGCTACACCTTC. This translates into CASSRDRAYGYTF.

The chain combines TRBV9 with TRBJ2-2; D possibly corresponds to TRBD1 (7 bases). V was cut by 2 bases and J by 4 bases, with 15 bases left in between. The CDR3 covers 16 residues. Germline-derived CDR1 and CDR2 are SGDLS and YYNGEE. The CDR3 loop is CASSVEGDSSTGELFF. Here the CDR3 DNA reads TGTGCCAGCAGCGTGGAGGGGGACAGTTCCACCGGGGAGCTGTTTTTT.

The chain employs TRBV11-2 and TRBJ1-5, with D possibly TRBD1 on 6 matching bases. Germline-derived CDR1 and CDR2 are SGHAT and FQNNGV. Trimming cost V 5 bases and J 2 bases, with 13 bases left between them. This CDR3 spans 15 amino acids. CDR3 in amino acids: CASSPGGKGNQPQHF. CDR3 DNA: TGTGCCAGCAGCCCGGGGGGCAAGGGCAATCAGCCCCAGCATTTT.

The V gene is TRBV30, the J gene TRBJ1-6; 7 bases are shared with TRBD1. V shed 0 bases, J shed 7 bases, and the junction held 9 bases outside the gene matches. Germline-derived CDR1 and CDR2 are GTSNPN and SVGIG (reference sequence). This CDR3 is 16 amino acids long. The CDR3 here is CAWSVGYHRGNSPLHF. The CDR3 region has the DNA TGTGCCTGGAGTGTAGGGTATCACAGGGGAAATTCACCCCTCCACTTT.

In this sample, this clone turned up a few times. CDR3 sequence reads: CASSLADRGHYGYTF. Written as DNA, the CDR3 is TGTGCCAGCAGCTTGGCGGACAGGGGGCACTATGGCTACACCTTC. The chain carries TRBV7-9 and TRBJ1-2; 11 bases line up with TRBD1. The CDR3 consists of 15 residues. CDR1 is SEHNR and CDR2 is FQNEAQ in the germline V gene (reference sequence). Unmatched junction bases numbered 3, after V lost 3 bases and J lost 3 bases.

This chain joins TRBV5-1 and TRBJ1-6; no clear D. From germline, CDR1 is SGHRS and CDR2 YFSETQ. There are 14 residues in the CDR3. V was shortened by 0 bases and J by 6 bases, with 7 bases between the two germline ends. In DNA, the CDR3 is TGCGCCAGCAGCTTGGTCGGTCTTAATTCACCCCTCCACTTT. It specifies CASSLVGLNSPLHF. The full variable domain, its missing parts supplied by reference TRBV5-1 and TRBJ1-6, is KAGVTQTPRYLIKTRGQQVTLSCSPISGHRSVSWYQQTPGQGLQFLFEYFSETQRNKGNFPGRFSGRQFSNSRSEMNVSTLELGDSALYLCASSLVGLNSPLHFGNGTRLTVT.

The chain uses TRBV30 and TRBJ1-4; no clear D. The CDR3 is made up of 15 amino acids. Trimming stripped 0 bases from V and 11 bases from J, with 19 bases between. Looked up from germline, CDR1 is GTSNPN and CDR2 is SVGIG (reference sequence). In nucleotides, the CDR3 is TGTGCCTGGAGTGTATTGATGGCCCCCGGAGGGAAACTGTTTTTT. Its translation is CAWSVLMAPGGKLFF.

The chain has TRBV4-2 and TRBJ2-5, with 11 nucleotides matching TRBD2. CDR3 size: 15 residues. Losses at the gene ends were 4 bases for V and 2 bases for J; bases not matched to a gene: 3. CDR1 LGHNA and CDR2 YNFKEQ come from the germline V gene. The CDR3 nucleotides read TGTGCCAGCAGCCCGGGGACTAGCGGACAAGAGACCCAGTACTTC. Protein sequence: CASSPGTSGQETQYF.